The T cell receptor beta chain under discussion was sequenced for a study of blood T cells in healthy people across ages. In this sample, this clonotype turned up many times. Its antigen remains unidentified. CDR3 length: 16 residues. Trimming removed 6 bases from V and 3 bases from J, with 21 bases in between. Germline assignment: CDR1 DFQATT and CDR2 SNEGSKA (reference sequence). Per individual sample, total RNA of at least 5 micrograms was extracted. Findings and limits, study-wide: In older individuals, TCR beta diversity per million T cells was lower, falling roughly linearly with age. Greater diversity and more naive CD4+ cells were seen in long-lived donors than in aged donors.

The second PCR ran roughly 7 to 11 cycles with a sample-barcoded 5' primer and J-beta primers. TCRdb used MiXCR to reprocess the 5' RACE reads, holding one entry per CDR3 protein. The data hold around 870,000 distinct CDR3 sequences, with roughly 26% observed a single time. Sequencing used blood. The receptor's source is a woman of 80 years or more in good health. V and J are TRBV20-1 and TRBJ1-5, with a weak D call TRBD1 (5 bases). CDR3 bases: TGCAGTGCCAGGGAGCTGGGGGGGAGGAACAATCAGCCCCAGCATTTT. Translation gives CSARELGGRNNQPQHF.